This T cell receptor beta chain was identified during a study of cytomegalovirus exposure and HLA in healthy donors. PCR involved 60 Vbeta and 13 Jbeta primers. The assay was immunoSEQ multiplex PCR, and TCRdb's table has in-frame clones only and misses some. This sample yields more than 140,000 clones, of which around 65% are seen a single time; around 2.9% belongs to the top ten. CDR1 is SGHDT, CDR2 YYEEEE, per germline. V was pared by 0 bases and J by 7 bases, with 5 bases between. This CDR3 spans 12 amino acids. Turning to this clone: What it recognizes is unknown. Within the sample, other DNA sequences also encode this same CDR3.

Notes on the study in general: Among immune exposure information, only CMV serostatus was available. It emerged from a later analysis that several of the most significant clusters appeared to be linked to common viral pathogens. Across all donors, roughly uniform sequencing depth was an assumption of the presence/absence analyses. Among TCR beta chains, those listed as cytomegalovirus-associated numbered over 150.

This chain connects TRBV5-6 to TRBJ1-5; no definite D call. The receptor was isolated from a woman between 25 and 40 years old in good health and CMV-seropositive. Sequencing was performed on PBMCs. CDR3 bases: TGTGCCAGCAGCTTGGGCAGGCAGCCCCAGCATTTT. Its translation is CASSLGRQPQHF.